This note documents a single TCR beta chain sequence. Its target is unknown. Germline values: CDR1 DFQATT, CDR2 SNEGSKA (reference sequence). With 1 base clipped from V and 5 bases from J, the junction kept 19 bases outside the gene matches. The CDR3 covers 18 residues. The sample comes from a study of T-cell reconstitution after alpha-beta-depleted transplantation in children. Points from the study as a whole: Diversity and T-cell counts at one year after transplant derived mostly from new T cells. Several hundred expanded graft clones reportedly supplied alpha-beta T cells about two months after transplant.

Unique molecular identifiers were used in preparing the TCRbeta library. TCRdb ran MiXCR on the PCR reads and lists one entry per CDR3 protein. The sample gives over 85,000 distinct CDR3 sequences, under 9% of which show up once; roughly 15% is in the top ten. The specimen comprised PBMCs, sampled before TCRalphabeta/CD19-depleted stem cell transplant. The gene calls are TRBV20-1 and TRBJ2-7; 8 positions agree with TRBD1. The source is a boy aged 2 to 10 with acute lymphoblastic leukemia, due to receive a stem cell transplant. CDR3 DNA: TGCAGTGCTAGAGGTGGACAGGGTATGATCGCTTATCAGCACGAGCAGTACTTC. Encoded protein: CSARGGQGMIAYQHEQYF.